The 27 T cell receptor beta chains below were found in one sample sequenced in a study of T cell responses to AZD1222 COVID-19 vaccine. Repertoires were generated with immunoSEQ multiplex PCR, while TCRdb's copy carries only in-frame clones and drops some. The table lists tens of thousands of clones, 70% to 85% of them singletons. This specimen was peripheral blood, taken on day 0 of AZD1222 vaccination. These receptors originate from an adult in good health.

This clone has a handful of counts. The chain joins TRBV9 to TRBJ1-3; no reliable D call. The CDR3 covers 13 residues. The germline gives CDR1 SGDLS, CDR2 YYNGEE. Trimming pared 8 bases from V and 0 bases from J, leaving 9 bases between. The DNA of the CDR3 is TGTGCCAGTTCCACCTCCTCTGGAAACACCATATATTTT. Its translation is CASSTSSGNTIYF.

The chain carries TRBV19 and TRBJ1-5; 8 bases are shared with TRBD1. Germline CDR1 reads LNHDA; CDR2 reads SQIVND (reference sequence). This CDR3 region has 19 residues. With V trimmed by 6 bases and J by 1 base, 17 bases remained unmatched. As DNA, the CDR3 is TGTGCCAGTAGCCTCCTTTGGACAGGGTATGGGATGAGCAATCAGCCCCAGCATTTT. It is translated as CASSLLWTGYGMSNQPQHF.

CDR3 coding DNA: TGTGCCAGCTGTCCGGGACACCGGCAGCCCCAGCATTTT. Translating gives CASCPGHRQPQHF. V is TRBV18 and J is TRBJ1-5, with a possible D match to TRBD1 (6 bases). Per the germline V gene, CDR1 is KGHSH and CDR2 is LQKENI. Trimming removed 7 bases at V and 7 bases at J, with 14 bases between. The CDR3 is 13 amino acids. Looking up the rest from reference TRBV18 and TRBJ1-5 gives the full variable domain: NAGVMQNPRHLVRRRGQEARLRCSPMKGHSHVYWYRQLPEEGLKFMVYLQKENIIDESGMPKERFSAEFPKEGPSILRIQQVVRGDSAAYFCASCPGHRQPQHFGDGTRLSIL.

The rearrangement joins TRBV28 to TRBJ1-2, with a tentative D call TRBD1 (6 bases). The germline gives CDR1 MDHEN, CDR2 SYDVKM. V was clipped by 6 bases and J by 1 base, with 15 bases between them. The CDR3 has 15 residues. CDR3 nucleotides: TGTGCCAGCAGCCAACTGGGGGCGGGTAACTATGGCTACACCTTC. Protein product: CASSQLGAGNYGYTF.

The chain carries TRBV27 and TRBJ2-1, with no clear D. V was shortened by 6 bases and J by 6 bases, with 15 bases between the two germline ends. The germline CDR1 and CDR2 sequences are MNHEY and SMNVEV (reference sequence). This CDR3 contains 14 residues. The CDR3 region is CASSLWSISNEQFF. Written as DNA, the CDR3 is TGTGCCAGCAGCCTGTGGTCCATTAGCAATGAGCAGTTCTTC.

This chain links TRBV5-4 with TRBJ1-2; D remains unclear. Trimming left V 0 bases short and J 1 base short, with 4 bases between. The CDR3 totals 13 residues. The germline V gene encodes CDR1 SGHNT and CDR2 YYREEE (reference sequence). DNA of the CDR3: TGTGCCAGCAGCTTGGGGGGTAACTATGGCTACACCTTC. Amino acids: CASSLGGNYGYTF.

V usage is TRBV13 and J usage is TRBJ2-7; maybe TRBD2 (6 bases). The CDR3 sequence is 15 residues long. Germline V gene data show CDR1 as PRHDT and CDR2 as FYEKMQ (reference sequence). Trimming took off 5 bases at V and 0 bases at J, with 14 bases between the two ends. The CDR3 is CASSPRVEGSYEQYF. The CDR3 nucleotides are TGTGCCAGCAGCCCCCGGGTGGAGGGCTCCTACGAGCAGTACTTC.

V gene TRBV6-2 or TRBV6-3 combines with J gene TRBJ2-1; 12 nucleotides align to TRBD1. Losses at the gene ends were 0 bases for V and 4 bases for J; bases not matched to a gene: 10. Germline CDR1 MNHEY, CDR2 SVGEGT. The CDR3 has 19 residues. The CDR3 coding sequence is TGTGCCAGCAGTTACTCGATGGGGGACAGGGGGCCAAGGTACAATGAGCAGTTCTTC. This gives the protein CASSYSMGDRGPRYNEQFF.

In DNA, the CDR3 is TGTGCCAGCAGCCCCGACTTCGGGGGGTATGAGCAGTTCTTC. Its protein is CASSPDFGGYEQFF. This chain connects TRBV7-2 to TRBJ2-1, with 7 bases fitting TRBD2. The J segment lost 8 bases and the V segment lost 5 bases, leaving 9 bases of the junction unmatched. The CDR3 is made up of 14 amino acids. CDR1 and CDR2 (germline): SGHTA, FQGNSA. The full variable domain, with the rest looked up from reference TRBV7-2 and TRBJ2-1, is GAGVSQSPSNKVTEKGKDVELRCDPISGHTALYWYRQSLGQGLEFLIYFQGNSAPDKSGLPSDRFSAERTGGSVSTLTIQRTQQEDSAVYLCASSPDFGGYEQFFGPGTRLTVL.

In this sample, this clone turned up once. The chain employs TRBV4-1 and TRBJ2-7; 11 bases match TRBD1. The CDR3 runs 16 residues. Germline CDR1 is MGHRA and CDR2 is YSYEKL. Trimming cost V 0 bases and J 3 bases; bases outside gene matches: 4. The CDR3, as DNA: TGCGCCAGCAGCCAAGATGGACAGGGGGCAGTCTACGAGCAGTACTTC. Translating gives CASSQDGQGAVYEQYF.

This chain links TRBV6-5 with TRBJ1-3; perhaps TRBD1 as D (6 bases). Germline V lookup: CDR1 MNHEY, CDR2 SVGAGI. There are 16 residues in the CDR3. Trimming pared 4 bases from V and 1 base from J, leaving 14 bases between. This chain's CDR3 is CASSSQFRGSGNTIYF. The DNA of the CDR3 is TGTGCCAGCAGTTCCCAGTTCAGGGGTTCTGGAAACACCATATATTTT.

The J gene is TRBJ2-7, the V gene TRBV18; perhaps D is TRBD1 or TRBD2 (5 bases each). The CDR3 extends over 14 amino acids. Germline CDR1 KGHSH, CDR2 LQKENI. Trimming pared 6 bases from V and 1 base from J, leaving 13 bases between. The CDR3 coding sequence is TGTGCCAGCTCGCCCCCCGGGGCATCCTACGAGCAGTACTTC. This translates into CASSPPGASYEQYF.

This rearrangement joins TRBV6-5 to TRBJ2-2; TRBD2 aligns across 7 bases. V lost 2 bases, J lost 4 bases, and 1 base stayed unmatched. The CDR3 contains 14 residues. The V gene's germline CDR1 is MNHEY and CDR2 SVGAGI. CDR3 bases: TGTGCCAGCAGTTACAGGGAGGGCACCGGGGAGCTGTTTTTT. This gives the protein CASSYREGTGELFF.

The rearrangement links TRBV5-1 to TRBJ2-2; TRBD2 agrees at 12 bases. In germline, CDR1 is SGHRS, CDR2 YFSETQ. CDR3 length equals 16 residues. J was trimmed by 5 bases and V by 4 bases; bases with no gene match: 6. CDR3 bases: TGCGCCAGCAGCCTATGGACTAGCGGGGAAACCGGGGAGCTGTTTTTT. Translation: CASSLWTSGETGELFF.

The V and J genes are TRBV5-1 and TRBJ1-6; 10 nucleotides line up with TRBD1. The CDR3 extends over 15 amino acids. The V and J ends lost 4 bases and 10 bases, in that order; junction bases with no gene match: 8. Per germline, CDR1 SGHRS and CDR2 YFSETQ. In DNA form, the CDR3 reads TGCGCCAGCAGCGACACCGGGACAGGGGAGTCACCCCTCCACTTT. Translation gives CASSDTGTGESPLHF.

This sequence joins TRBV7-9 and TRBJ2-2; 13 bases align to TRBD2. With 5 bases clipped from V and 4 bases from J, the junction kept 22 bases outside the gene matches. The germline CDR1 and CDR2 sequences are SEHNR and FQNEAQ (reference sequence). The length of the CDR3 is 22 residues. CDR3 loop: CASSIMGRPGLAGFGGTGELFF. CDR3 coding DNA: TGTGCCAGCAGCATAATGGGTCGTCCGGGACTAGCGGGATTCGGGGGCACCGGGGAGCTGTTTTTT.

This chain connects TRBV5-1 to TRBJ2-3, with D perhaps given as TRBD1 or TRBD2 (6 bases each). V lost 2 bases, J lost 4 bases, and 11 bases lay in between. The CDR3 is made up of 14 amino acids. CDR1 is SGHRS and CDR2 is YFSETQ in the germline V gene. CDR3: CASSFGQRADTQYF. The CDR3 DNA sequence: TGCGCCAGCAGCTTCGGACAGCGGGCAGATACGCAGTATTTT. The full variable domain, completed using reference TRBV5-1 and TRBJ2-3, is KAGVTQTPRYLIKTRGQQVTLSCSPISGHRSVSWYQQTPGQGLQFLFEYFSETQRNKGNFPGRFSGRQFSNSRSEMNVSTLELGDSALYLCASSFGQRADTQYFGPGTRLTVL.

The CDR3 spells CASSLQASPLHF. The CDR3 region has the DNA TGTGCCAGCAGTTTGCAGGCTTCACCCCTCCACTTT. The J gene is TRBJ1-6, the V gene TRBV12-3 or TRBV12-4, with unresolved D. V was pared by 3 bases and J by 9 bases, with 6 bases between. CDR3 length equals 12 residues.

V and J are TRBV2 and TRBJ2-1, with 9 bases matching TRBD1. The CDR3 has 15 amino acids. V lost 3 bases to trimming and J lost 3 bases; unmatched junction nucleotides: 3. Germline lookup yields CDR1 SNHLY and CDR2 FYNNEI. The CDR3 spells CASSEDRGGYNEQFF. The CDR3 DNA reads as TGTGCCAGCAGTGAGGACAGGGGAGGCTACAATGAGCAGTTCTTC.

V is TRBV18 and J is TRBJ1-2; 9 bases are shared with TRBD1. V was pared by 6 bases and J by 2 bases, with 10 bases of the junction left unmatched. The CDR3 has 16 residues. Germline loops: CDR1 KGHSH, CDR2 LQKENI. CDR3 residues: CASSGGQGISNYGYTF. The CDR3, as DNA: TGTGCCAGCTCGGGAGGACAGGGGATATCGAACTATGGCTACACCTTC. Together with reference TRBV18 and TRBJ1-2, the CDR3 gives the full variable domain: NAGVMQNPRHLVRRRGQEARLRCSPMKGHSHVYWYRQLPEEGLKFMVYLQKENIIDESGMPKERFSAEFPKEGPSILRIQQVVRGDSAAYFCASSGGQGISNYGYTFGSGTRLTVV.

This clone came up once. The chain combines TRBV11-2 with TRBJ1-2, with 9 bases fitting TRBD1. The CDR3 consists of 15 residues. The junction had 5 bases not matched to a gene; V was cut back by 5 bases and J by 1 base. The germline V gene has CDR1 SGHAT and CDR2 FQNNGV. The CDR3 loop is CASSEGQGGNYGYTF. DNA of the CDR3: TGTGCCAGCAGCGAGGGACAGGGAGGTAACTATGGCTACACCTTC.

Notes on this clone: The limits of the CDR3 on the DNA are not certain, so only TCRdb's listed CDR3 is given. The genes are TRBV12-2 and TRBJ2-3; the listed D gene, TRBD2, was not tested against the DNA. TRBV12-2 is reported as a pseudogene. The CDR3 sequence runs 16 residues, both termini included. The CDR3 region is CASRLEVAGGSDTQYF.

This clone came up once. The chain is built from TRBV19 and TRBJ2-1; D remains unclear. CDR3 length: 13 amino acids. Germline CDR1 reads LNHDA; CDR2 reads SQIVND (reference sequence). Trimming took off 3 bases at V and 3 bases at J, with 6 bases between the two ends. The CDR3 coding sequence is TGTGCCAGTAGTATTCTACGCTACAATGAGCAGTTCTTC. The encoded protein is CASSILRYNEQFF.

The CDR3 loop reads CASSWETGQGETQYF. In nucleotides, the CDR3 is TGTGCCAGCAGCTGGGAAACCGGACAGGGTGAGACCCAGTACTTC. The chain joins TRBV5-4 to TRBJ2-5; 8 bases match TRBD1. The V gene end was trimmed by 3 bases and the J gene end by 5 bases; junction bases not matched to a gene: 9. Germline CDR1 SGHNT, CDR2 YYREEE (reference sequence). This CDR3 has 15 residues.

The chain combines TRBV5-1 with TRBJ1-2, with D maybe TRBD1 (5 bases). V was trimmed by 2 bases and J by 8 bases, leaving 16 bases between them. The CDR3 contains 14 residues. Per germline, CDR1 SGHRS and CDR2 YFSETQ. Written as DNA, the CDR3 is TGCGCCAGCAGCTTATCGGGGGATTTCGTCGGCTACACCTTC. This encodes CASSLSGDFVGYTF.

The chain recombines TRBV18 with TRBJ1-1; TRBD1 agrees at 7 bases. V lost 6 bases to trimming and J lost 5 bases; unmatched junction nucleotides: 6. Germline V gene data show CDR1 as KGHSH and CDR2 as LQKENI. The CDR3 is made up of 13 amino acids. CDR3 in amino acids: CASSRQGWTEAFF. CDR3 nucleotides: TGTGCCAGCTCCCGACAGGGATGGACTGAAGCTTTCTTT.

V gene TRBV5-1 combines with J gene TRBJ2-1; tentatively, D is TRBD2 (5 bases). The CDR3 has 12 amino acids. V lost 4 bases and J 9 bases, leaving 11 bases between the germline ends. CDR1 and CDR2 (germline): SGHRS, YFSETQ. CDR3 sequence (DNA): TGCGCCAGCAGCCTACATGAGGGTGAGCAGTTCTTC. Translated, it gives CASSLHEGEQFF.